These 11 T cell receptor beta chains were all obtained from the same sample, sequenced in a study of Ad26.COV2.S vaccination and SARS-CoV-2 variants. Measured with immunoSEQ multiplex PCR; TCRdb has only the in-frame clones, and not every one. The data hold more than 150,000 clones, with 70% to 90% observed a single time. The specimen was peripheral blood, collected after recovery from COVID-19. The source is a human donor who had recovered from COVID-19.

The chain joins TRBV5-1 to TRBJ2-3; 8 bases are a match to TRBD2. The V gene's germline CDR1 is SGHRS and CDR2 YFSETQ. V was clipped by 4 bases and J by 2 bases; unmatched bases: 18. This CDR3 spans 19 amino acids. The CDR3 is CASSILPGLDKGDTDTQYF. The CDR3 nucleotides read TGCGCCAGCAGCATTCTCCCGGGACTAGATAAAGGGGACACAGATACGCAGTATTTT.

The chain couples TRBV12-3 or TRBV12-4 to TRBJ1-1, with D possibly being TRBD1 (5 bases). The CDR3 extends over 13 amino acids. The germline V and J ends were trimmed by 7 bases and 2 bases, with 11 bases remaining between them. The CDR3 sequence is CASNWGSNTEAFF. The CDR3 coding sequence is TGTGCCAGCAATTGGGGGAGCAACACTGAAGCTTTCTTT.

The CDR3 bases are TGTGCCTCGGAAGGGGGCGATATAACTGAAGCTTTCTTT. This encodes CASEGGDITEAFF. V is TRBV2 and J is TRBJ1-1, with 7 bases that match TRBD1. This CDR3 is built from 13 residues. Germline-derived CDR1 and CDR2 are SNHLY and FYNNEI. Losses at the gene ends were 11 bases for V and 5 bases for J; bases not matched to a gene: 11.

This chain's CDR3 is CASRGRAGNTIYF. The CDR3 coding sequence is TGTGCCAGCAGGGGCAGGGCGGGAAACACCATATATTTT. The V gene is TRBV2, the J gene TRBJ1-3, with a possible D match to TRBD1 (5 bases). From germline, CDR1 is SNHLY and CDR2 FYNNEI. V dropped 6 bases and J dropped 4 bases, with 10 bases sitting between them. The CDR3 spans 13 residues.

The rearrangement joins TRBV3-1 (or the pseudogene TRBV3-2) to TRBJ1-1; tentative D call: TRBD1 (5 bases). V lost 1 base, J lost 3 bases, and 12 bases lay in between. There are 15 residues in the CDR3. Germline V gene sequence: CDR1 LGHDT, CDR2 YNNKEL (reference sequence). The CDR3 loop reads CASSQGPGTDTEAFF. CDR3 bases: TGTGCCAGCAGCCAAGGGCCAGGGACGGACACTGAAGCTTTCTTT.

The chain employs TRBV11-1 and TRBJ1-5, with D perhaps TRBD1 (6 bases). CDR3 length: 14 residues. With 5 bases removed from V and 6 bases from J, the gap between germline ends came to 14 bases. The germline gives CDR1 SGHAT, CDR2 FQDESV (reference sequence). CDR3: CASSPPRGGQPQHF. The CDR3 region has the DNA TGTGCCAGCAGCCCCCCCAGGGGAGGTCAGCCCCAGCATTTT. The variable domain in full, completed from reference TRBV11-1 and TRBJ1-5, reads EAEVAQSPRYKITEKSQAVAFWCDPISGHATLYWYRQILGQGPELLVQFQDESVVDDSQLPKDRFSAERLKGVDSTLKIQPAELGDSAMYLCASSPPRGGQPQHFGDGTRLSIL.

V usage is TRBV18 and J usage is TRBJ1-5; D is undetermined. Trimming took 4 bases from V and 4 from J, leaving 11 bases between them. The CDR3 consists of 14 residues. Per germline, CDR1 KGHSH and CDR2 LQKENI. Here the CDR3 reads CASSRGGNNQPQHF. The CDR3 DNA reads as TGTGCCAGCTCACGGGGAGGCAATAATCAGCCCCAGCATTTT. Full variable domain (remainder filled in from reference TRBV18 and TRBJ1-5): NAGVMQNPRHLVRRRGQEARLRCSPMKGHSHVYWYRQLPEEGLKFMVYLQKENIIDESGMPKERFSAEFPKEGPSILRIQQVVRGDSAAYFCASSRGGNNQPQHFGDGTRLSIL.

This clone was recorded once. V and J are TRBV12-3 or TRBV12-4 and TRBJ2-5; D not resolved. There are 13 residues in the CDR3. Trimming shortened V by 1 base and J by 7 bases, and 10 bases separated the two germline ends. The CDR3 DNA follows: TGTGCCAGCAGTTTAGGGGAAGGCGGGACCCAGTACTTC. Protein product: CASSLGEGGTQYF.

V usage is TRBV6-6 and J usage is TRBJ2-2; maybe TRBD1 (7 bases). V was cut by 10 bases and J by 5 bases, with 23 bases left in between. The CDR3 runs to 16 residues. The germline V gene has CDR1 MNHNY and CDR2 SVGAGI (reference sequence). The chain's CDR3 is CANPSPRGRWTGELFF. The CDR3 DNA reads as TGTGCCAACCCCAGTCCCAGGGGGAGGTGGACCGGGGAGCTGTTTTTT.

A remark on this clone: Other DNA sequences of this sample code for an identical CDR3. This chain links TRBV20-1 with TRBJ1-1; D is uncertain. Germline-derived CDR1 and CDR2 are DFQATT and SNEGSKA (reference sequence). The CDR3 totals 11 residues. The V end lost 6 bases, the J end lost 2 bases, and 7 bases lay between the germline ends. The CDR3 DNA follows: TGCAGTGCCTCGGGAAACACTGAAGCTTTCTTT. This translates into CSASGNTEAFF.

The V gene is TRBV7-9, the J gene TRBJ1-2, with 8 bases fitting TRBD1. The CDR3 runs to 12 residues. Germline trimming cut 4 bases from V and 6 bases from J; bases unmatched to any gene: 1. The germline CDR1 and CDR2 sequences are SEHNR and FQNEAQ (reference sequence). The chain's CDR3 is CASSSGGNGYTF. The CDR3 DNA is TGTGCCAGCAGCTCAGGGGGCAATGGCTACACCTTC.